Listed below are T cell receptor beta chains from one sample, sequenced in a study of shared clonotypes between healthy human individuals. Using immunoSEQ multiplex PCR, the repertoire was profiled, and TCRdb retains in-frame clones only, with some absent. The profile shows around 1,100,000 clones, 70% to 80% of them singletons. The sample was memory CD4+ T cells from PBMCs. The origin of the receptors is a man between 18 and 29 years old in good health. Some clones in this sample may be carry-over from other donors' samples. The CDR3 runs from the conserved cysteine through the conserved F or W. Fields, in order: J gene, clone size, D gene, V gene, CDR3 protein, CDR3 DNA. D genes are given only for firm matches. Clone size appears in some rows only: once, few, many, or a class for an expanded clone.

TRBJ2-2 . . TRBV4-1 CASSQVGRAGVRDGELFF TGCGCCAGCAGCCAAGTCGGTAGGGCAGGGGTAAGAGACGGGGAGCTGTTTTTT
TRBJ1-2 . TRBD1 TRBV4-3 CASSQDRTGVYGYTF TGCGCCAGCAGCCAAGATAGGACAGGTGTCTATGGCTACACCTTC
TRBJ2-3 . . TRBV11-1 CASSQGTDTQYF TGTGCCAGCAGCCAGGGGACAGATACGCAGTATTTT
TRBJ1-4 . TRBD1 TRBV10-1 CASTRTGKNEKLFF TGCGCCAGCACTCGGACAGGGAAAAATGAAAAACTGTTTTTT
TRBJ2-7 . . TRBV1 CTSSQLQGYEQYF TGCACCAGCAGCCAACTACAGGGGTACGAGCAGTACTTC
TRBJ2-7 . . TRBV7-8 CASSLESGVSYEQYF TGTGCCAGCAGCTTAGAATCCGGGGTCTCCTACGAGCAGTACTTC
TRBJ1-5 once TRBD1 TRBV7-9 CASSLGTVVEPQHF TGTGCCAGCAGCTTGGGGACAGTTGTTGAGCCCCAGCATTTT
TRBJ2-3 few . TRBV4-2 CASSQDLLQGTQYF TGTGCCAGCAGCCAAGATCTCCTGCAGGGTACGCAGTATTTT
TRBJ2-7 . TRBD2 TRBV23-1 CASSHPGTSGPSYEQYF TGCGCCAGCAGTCACCCTGGGACTAGCGGACCTTCCTACGAGCAGTACTTC
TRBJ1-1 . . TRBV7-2 CASRILTAAGEAFF TGTGCCAGCAGAATTCTGACGGCCGCTGGGGAAGCTTTCTTT
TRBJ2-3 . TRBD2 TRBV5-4 CASSSSGSTDTQYF TGTGCCAGCAGCTCTAGCGGCTCCACAGATACGCAGTATTTT
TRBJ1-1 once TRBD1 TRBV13 CASSLAIGTGAHTEAFF TGTGCCAGCAGCTTAGCGATTGGGACAGGGGCCCACACTGAAGCTTTCTTT
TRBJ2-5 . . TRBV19 CASSPIGTYQETQYF TGTGCCAGTAGTCCTATTGGGACATACCAAGAGACCCAGTACTTC
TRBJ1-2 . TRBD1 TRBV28 CASSVQGGYGYTF TGTGCCAGCAGTGTACAGGGGGGCTATGGCTACACCTTC
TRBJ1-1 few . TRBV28 CASNPQGTEAFF TGTGCCAGCAACCCTCAGGGCACTGAAGCTTTCTTT
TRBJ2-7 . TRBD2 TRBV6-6 CASSYPDSGRASEQYF TGTGCCAGCAGTTACCCCGACAGCGGGAGGGCCAGCGAGCAGTACTTC